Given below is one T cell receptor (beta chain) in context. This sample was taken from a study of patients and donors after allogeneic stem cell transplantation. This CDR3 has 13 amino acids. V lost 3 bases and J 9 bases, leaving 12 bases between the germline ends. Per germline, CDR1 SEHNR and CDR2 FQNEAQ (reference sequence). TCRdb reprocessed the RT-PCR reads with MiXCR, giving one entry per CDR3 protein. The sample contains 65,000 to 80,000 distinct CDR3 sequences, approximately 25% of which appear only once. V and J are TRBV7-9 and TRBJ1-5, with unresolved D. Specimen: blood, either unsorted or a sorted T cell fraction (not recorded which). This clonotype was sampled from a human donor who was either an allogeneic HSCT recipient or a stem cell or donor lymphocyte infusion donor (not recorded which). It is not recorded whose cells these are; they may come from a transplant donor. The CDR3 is CASSFYGDPPQHF. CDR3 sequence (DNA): TGTGCCAGCAGCTTTTACGGGGATCCGCCCCAGCATTTT.